In its sample, the clone carrying this TCR beta chain was seen a few times. One entry per CDR3 protein, called by TCRdb with MiXCR from the RT-PCR reads. The sample lists over 650,000 distinct CDR3 sequences, roughly 20% seen once, with roughly 10% in the top ten. The sample is drawn from a study of response to subunit inactivated influenza vaccine. Germline V gives CDR1 DFQATT, CDR2 SNEGSKA (reference sequence). The CDR3 length is 16 residues. With V trimmed by 2 bases and J by 2 bases, 11 bases remained unmatched. This chain uses TRBV20-1 with TRBJ2-7, with 8 bases aligning to TRBD2. The sequence was collected from a man aged 50 to 60 who received an inactivated influenza vaccine. The specimen comprised PBMCs from blood, sampled 4 to 6 days after vaccination. The CDR3 region is CSARKGGSGTTYEQYF. CDR3 DNA sequence: TGCAGTGCTAGAAAGGGCGGTAGCGGGACTACCTACGAGCAGTACTTC.